Listed below are T cell receptor beta chains from one sample, sequenced in a study of blood T cell repertoires in COVID-19. Libraries were prepared by immunoSEQ multiplex PCR; TCRdb keeps only in-frame clonotypes and omits some of them. The sample has some 100,000 clones; 81% are singletons. Sequenced: peripheral blood. All receptors come from a human donor in a cohort sampled during active COVID-19. Each CDR3 is given with its conserved first and last residue. Each record gives: J gene, clone size, V gene, D gene, CDR3 DNA, CDR3 protein. D genes are given only for firm matches. The listing skips clone size in some rows; elsewhere it reads once, few, many or a size class.

TRBJ2-1 | - | TRBV19 | TRBD1 | TGTGCCAGTAGTATAGGGGACAGGGTTGGCAATGAGCAGTTCTTC | CASSIGDRVGNEQFF
TRBJ2-7 | - | TRBV14 | - | TGTGCCAGCAGCCCCGGACTTTTCAAGCAGTACTTC | CASSPGLFKQYF
TRBJ2-3 | - | TRBV5-4 | - | TGTGCCAGCAGCTTGGAAGAGGGGGAGTGGGCAGATACGCAGTATTTT | CASSLEEGEWADTQYF
TRBJ2-3 | few | TRBV6-2/TRBV6-3 | TRBD2 | TGTGCCAGCAGTTCGCCGGGACTAGCGGGAGGGCCACCAGATACGCAGTATTTT | CASSSPGLAGGPPDTQYF
TRBJ1-5 | - | TRBV19 | - | TGTGCCAGTATCCGGGGGGGGGCCAGCAATCAGCCCCAGCATTTT | CASIRGGASNQPQHF
TRBJ1-5 | once | TRBV19 | - | TGTGCCAGTAGTATCCAGAGCAATCAGCCCCAGCATTTT | CASSIQSNQPQHF
TRBJ1-6 | - | TRBV15 | - | TGTGCCACCAGCAGAGAGCAGGAAGTTTCACCCCTCCACTTT | CATSREQEVSPLHF
TRBJ2-2 | - | TRBV19 | - | TGTGCCAGTATTCCCCTAGCTGGGCTGAACACCGGGGAGCTGTTTTTT | CASIPLAGLNTGELFF
TRBJ1-2 | - | TRBV18 | - | TGTGCCAGCTCAAATTCGGGAGACTATGGCTACACCTTC | CASSNSGDYGYTF
TRBJ2-7 | - | TRBV10-3 | TRBD1 | TGTGCCATCAGTGACGGGACAGGGATCTACGAGCAGTACTTC | CAISDGTGIYEQYF
TRBJ1-4 | once | TRBV27 | - | TGTGCCAGCAGTCCCAACAGGGTTCTACCTAATGAAAAACTGTTTTTT | CASSPNRVLPNEKLFF
TRBJ1-1 | few | TRBV7-2 | - | TGTGCCAGCAGCCCTCAGTCCCTCGGAGGGAACACTGAAGCTTTCTTT | CASSPQSLGGNTEAFF
TRBJ2-3 | - | TRBV25-1 | - | TGTGCCAGCAGGACAGGCGGAGATACGCAGTATTTT | CASRTGGDTQYF
TRBJ2-5 | - | TRBV9 | TRBD2 | TGTGCCAGCAGCGTAGGGCTAGCGGGGGGCCGAGAGACCCAGTACTTC | CASSVGLAGGRETQYF
TRBJ1-2 | - | TRBV4-1 | TRBD1 | TGCGCCAGCAGCCAACCCGGACAGGGTCGGTTCGGCTACACCTTC | CASSQPGQGRFGYTF
TRBJ1-5 | - | TRBV30 | TRBD1 | TGTGCCTGGGGGCCGGGGACAGGGGGTTATGGCAATCAGCCCCAGCATTTT | CAWGPGTGGYGNQPQHF
TRBJ2-7 | - | TRBV29-1 | - | TGCAGCGTCAAAACGGGGGGCCGGGCGTACGAGCAGTACTTC | CSVKTGGRAYEQYF
TRBJ2-7 | - | TRBV6-1 | TRBD1 | TGTGCCAGCAGTGAAACGACAGGGAGCGAGCAGTACTTC | CASSETTGSEQYF
TRBJ1-1 | - | TRBV7-8 | TRBD1 | TGTGCCAGCAGCTCCCCGACAGGGGGGATGAACACTGAAGCTTTCTTT | CASSSPTGGMNTEAFF
TRBJ2-2 | - | TRBV3-1/TRBV3-2 | - | TGTGCCAGCAGCCAACATGGGGGGGGCGGGAGTTACACCGGGGAGCTGTTTTTT | CASSQHGGGGSYTGELFF
TRBJ2-7 | - | TRBV5-1 | TRBD2 | TGCGCCAGCAGCTTGGGACTAGCGGAGAATTACGAGCAGTACTTC | CASSLGLAENYEQYF
TRBJ2-3 | once | TRBV7-2 | TRBD2 | TGTGCCAGCACCGACTCAGCGGGACGCACAGATACGCAGTATTTT | CASTDSAGRTDTQYF
TRBJ1-1 | - | TRBV6-5 | TRBD1 | TGTGCCAGCAGCTATCGACAGGGAGTGGGTACTGAAGCTTTCTTT | CASSYRQGVGTEAFF
TRBJ2-1 | - | TRBV5-1 | TRBD2 | TGCGCCAGCAGCTGGTCGCGACTAGCGGCACACAATGAGCAGTTCTTC | CASSWSRLAAHNEQFF
TRBJ1-5 | - | TRBV29-1 | TRBD1 | TGCAGCGTCCTGACAGGGGGTAGCAATCAGCCCCAGCATTTT | CSVLTGGSNQPQHF
TRBJ2-7 | - | TRBV7-9 | - | TGTGCCAGCAGCTTCGGACAGCCCTCCTACGAGCAGTACTTC | CASSFGQPSYEQYF
TRBJ2-7 | - | TRBV4-2 | TRBD1 | TGTGCCAGCAGCCAAGTACACCCAGGGGGCTTATACGAGCAGTACTTC | CASSQVHPGGLYEQYF
TRBJ2-7 | - | TRBV3-1/TRBV3-2 | - | TGTGCCAGCAGCCAAGGGGGTCCGCGGGAAACCTACGAGCAGTACTTC | CASSQGGPRETYEQYF
TRBJ2-7 | - | TRBV7-9 | TRBD2 | TGTGCCAGCAGCAGGACTAGCGGGAGTGTCCCCTACGAGCAGTACTTC | CASSRTSGSVPYEQYF
TRBJ2-1 | - | TRBV5-1 | TRBD1 | TGCGCCAGCAGCCCAGGGGGCTCTAAGGGGGATGAGCAGTTCTTC | CASSPGGSKGDEQFF
TRBJ2-7 | once | TRBV11-3 | TRBD2 | TGTGCCAGCAGCCCGGCCGGGACTAGCGGGGACTACGAGCAGTACTTC | CASSPAGTSGDYEQYF
TRBJ2-1 | many | TRBV6-2/TRBV6-3 | - | TGTGCCAGCAGTTATATCCTCCCACCGGGAGCACTATTCTCCTACAATGAGCAGTTCTTC | CASSYILPPGALFSYNEQFF
TRBJ2-7 | - | TRBV28 | TRBD2 | TGTGCCAGCAGTTTTAGTAGCGGGACCTACGAGCAGTACTTC | CASSFSSGTYEQYF
TRBJ1-5 | - | TRBV5-5 | TRBD1 | TGTGCCAGCAGCCTTGCAGGGGGTAACAATCAGCCCCAGCATTTT | CASSLAGGNNQPQHF
TRBJ2-7 | - | TRBV2 | TRBD1 | TGTGCCAGCAGTGACCCGACAGGGGGCCAATACGAGCAGTACTTC | CASSDPTGGQYEQYF
TRBJ2-2 | - | TRBV9 | - | TGTGCCAGCAGCGCCCCCCAGACAGGGACTAACACCGGGGAGCTGTTTTTT | CASSAPQTGTNTGELFF
TRBJ1-1 | - | TRBV28 | TRBD1 | TGTGCCAGCGACAGGGGAGGCACTGAAGCTTTCTTT | CASDRGGTEAFF
TRBJ1-1 | - | TRBV30 | - | TGTGCCTGGGGATACATGAACACTGAAGCTTTCTTT | CAWGYMNTEAFF
TRBJ2-7 | - | TRBV19 | TRBD1 | TGTGCCAGTAGTCCTGGGGACAGGGGAGGCGAGCAGTACTTC | CASSPGDRGGEQYF